This T cell receptor beta chain was observed in a study of spatial heterogeneity in lung cancer. TCRdb re-analysed the 5' RACE reads in MiXCR, keeping a single row per CDR3 protein. The table includes approximately 3,100 distinct CDR3 sequences, roughly 3.4% detected once. Time point in this sample: sample taken at primary tumor resection. The authors sequenced whole RNA from tumor, nontumor lung or frozen PBMC without sorting. Germline V lookup: CDR1 GTSNPN, CDR2 SVGIG (reference sequence). The CDR3 consists of 14 residues. The trim removed 6 bases at V and 2 bases at J, leaving 6 bases unmatched. Relative to its sample, this clonotype is medium-sized. The antigen remains undetermined. Study-wide points: Tracking of tumor mutation counts was seen in expanded intratumoral alpha and beta TCR counts.

This clonotype originated in a male donor with early-stage non-small cell lung cancer. The chain has TRBV30 and TRBJ2-7; 11 bases match TRBD1. Sequencing used lung tumor tissue, obtained at surgery. CDR3 nucleotide sequence: TGTGCCTGCACGGACAGGGGGCGAACCTACGAGCAGTACTTC. It codes for CACTDRGRTYEQYF.